The 27 T cell receptor beta chains below were found in one sample sequenced in a study of shared clonotypes between healthy human individuals. The protocol was immunoSEQ multiplex PCR, while the TCRdb copy is restricted to in-frame clones and leaves out a portion. The data show around 690,000 clones, roughly 88% seen once. What was sequenced was memory CD8+ T cells from PBMCs. Noted subset: CD45RO+ cells pooled with CCR7-negative TemRA cells. The receptors were gathered from a man aged 18 to 30 in good health. Some clones in this sample may be carry-over from other donors' samples.

The chain uses TRBV6-1 and TRBJ2-7; 8 nucleotides align to TRBD1. CDR3 size: 16 residues. With 4 bases clipped from V and 1 base from J, the junction kept 9 bases outside the gene matches. Germline assignment: CDR1 MNHNS and CDR2 SASEGT. This chain's CDR3 is CASSALPGQASYEQYF. The CDR3, as DNA: TGTGCCAGCAGTGCTTTACCGGGACAGGCGTCCTACGAGCAGTACTTC.

The chain links TRBV11-1 to TRBJ2-2; 9 bases are a match to TRBD1. The CDR3 is 17 residues long. The junction had 11 bases not matched to a gene; V was cut back by 5 bases and J by 4 bases. Germline CDR1 SGHAT, CDR2 FQDESV (reference sequence). The CDR3 spells CASSQSGTGLSTGELFF. The CDR3 bases are TGTGCCAGCAGCCAGTCCGGGACAGGGCTATCCACCGGGGAGCTGTTTTTT. The full variable domain, with the rest looked up from reference TRBV11-1 and TRBJ2-2, is EAEVAQSPRYKITEKSQAVAFWCDPISGHATLYWYRQILGQGPELLVQFQDESVVDDSQLPKDRFSAERLKGVDSTLKIQPAELGDSAMYLCASSQSGTGLSTGELFFGEGSRLTVL.

This sequence joins TRBV10-3 and TRBJ1-1; the D is unclear. Germline-derived CDR1 and CDR2 are ENHRY and SYGVKD. This CDR3 region has 13 residues. The V end was cut by 7 bases, the J end by 1 base, with 10 bases between. The CDR3 sequence: CAITSPGNTEAFF. The CDR3 bases are TGTGCCATCACCTCCCCAGGGAACACTGAAGCTTTCTTT.

The CDR3 is CASSHKATYEQYF. CDR3 nucleotides: TGTGCCAGCAGCCATAAGGCGACTTACGAGCAGTACTTC. The chain employs TRBV14 and TRBJ2-7, with no clear D. V shed 3 bases and J shed 4 bases, with 10 bases lying between them. Germline V lookup: CDR1 SGHDN, CDR2 FVKESK. The CDR3 is 13 amino acids.

The J gene is TRBJ1-2, the V gene TRBV7-8; D not certain. V lost 1 base, J lost 5 bases, and 11 bases lay in between. CDR1 is SGHVS and CDR2 is FQNEAQ in the germline V gene. CDR3 length: 14 amino acids. The CDR3 is CASSLVSAAYGYTF. The CDR3 nucleotides are TGTGCCAGCAGCTTAGTCTCGGCGGCATATGGCTACACCTTC.

The V gene is TRBV7-2, the J gene TRBJ2-7; TRBD1 agrees at 12 bases. Germline trimming cut 5 bases from V and 4 bases from J; bases unmatched to any gene: 9. The CDR3 contains 16 residues. Germline CDR1 SGHTA, CDR2 FQGNSA. The CDR3 reads CASSTGTGGGRYEQYF. The CDR3 DNA reads TGTGCCAGCAGCACCGGGACAGGGGGCGGTAGGTACGAGCAGTACTTC.

The V call is TRBV29-1, the J call TRBJ2-1; 8 bases map to TRBD2. The CDR3 sequence is 15 residues long. The germline V gene encodes CDR1 SQVTM and CDR2 ANQGSEA. The junction had 18 bases not matched to a gene; V was cut back by 8 bases and J by 9 bases. This CDR3 reads CSKKETERETAEQFF. For the CDR3, the DNA is TGCAGCAAAAAGGAGACGGAGCGGGAGACGGCTGAGCAGTTCTTC.

The chain is built from TRBV5-1 and TRBJ1-1, with D unclear. Germline V gene lookup returns CDR1 SGHRS and CDR2 YFSETQ. The V and J ends lost 1 base and 0 bases respectively, with 4 bases between them. This CDR3 comprises 13 residues. This CDR3 reads CASSLFMNTEAFF. CDR3 in DNA: TGCGCCAGCAGCTTGTTCATGAACACTGAAGCTTTCTTT.

Concerning this clone: The same CDR3 also results from other DNA sequences found in this sample. The chain combines TRBV28 with TRBJ2-7; D not resolved. Trimming stripped 5 bases from V and 3 bases from J, with 5 bases between. The CDR3 is made up of 11 amino acids. Germline-derived CDR1 and CDR2 are MDHEN and SYDVKM. The CDR3 sequence: CASSPGYEQYF. CDR3 coding DNA: TGTGCCAGCAGTCCTGGCTACGAGCAGTACTTC.

The chain is built from TRBV28 and TRBJ2-3; 8 bases agree with TRBD2. Unmatched junction bases numbered 11, after V lost 7 bases and J lost 2 bases. Germline CDR1 MDHEN, CDR2 SYDVKM. The CDR3 runs 16 residues. CDR3 sequence reads: CASNYDGLAATDTQYF. The DNA for the CDR3 is TGTGCCAGCAACTATGACGGACTAGCAGCCACAGATACGCAGTATTTT. Full variable domain (rest looked up from reference TRBV28 and TRBJ2-3): DVKVTQSSRYLVKRTGEKVFLECVQDMDHENMFWYRQDPGLGLRLIYFSYDVKMKEKGDIPEGYSVSREKKERFSLILESASTNQTSMYLCASNYDGLAATDTQYFGPGTRLTVL.

J is TRBJ1-1 and V is TRBV7-9, with D hard to call. V was cut by 2 bases and J by 1 base, with 11 bases left in between. CDR1 is SEHNR and CDR2 is FQNEAQ in the germline V gene (reference sequence). CDR3 length: 15 residues. For the CDR3, the DNA is TGTGCCAGCAGCTTATCGGGTGTGGGGAACACTGAAGCTTTCTTT. Encoded protein: CASSLSGVGNTEAFF.

This chain's CDR3 is CASSFSPNTGELFF. In nucleotides, the CDR3 is TGTGCCAGCAGCTTTAGTCCGAACACCGGGGAGCTGTTTTTT. This rearrangement joins TRBV5-5 to TRBJ2-2; D is undetermined. CDR3 size: 14 residues. In germline, CDR1 is SGHKS, CDR2 YYEKEE (reference sequence). V lost 2 bases and J 0 bases, leaving 5 bases between the germline ends. Variable domain in full (rest from reference TRBV5-5 and TRBJ2-2): DAGVTQSPTHLIKTRGQQVTLRCSPISGHKSVSWYQQVLGQGPQFIFQYYEKEERGRGNFPDRFSARQFPNYSSELNVNALLLGDSALYLCASSFSPNTGELFFGEGSRLTVL.

The chain employs TRBV28 and TRBJ2-2; 10 positions match TRBD1. Germline CDR1 and CDR2: MDHEN and SYDVKM. V lost 2 bases, J lost 4 bases, and 4 bases stayed unmatched. This CDR3 spans 16 amino acids. The CDR3 is CASSLRQGAPTGELFF. DNA of the CDR3: TGTGCCAGCAGTTTAAGACAGGGGGCGCCCACCGGGGAGCTGTTTTTT.

J is TRBJ1-2 and V is TRBV5-6, with 8 bases fitting TRBD1. CDR1 SGHDT and CDR2 YYEEEE come from the germline V gene. J gave up 7 bases and V 4 bases, and 9 bases lay outside the gene matches. This CDR3 has 14 amino acids. The CDR3 DNA reads TGTGCCAGCAGCGACTGGACAGGGAAGATTGGCTACACCTTC. Encoded protein: CASSDWTGKIGYTF.

The J gene is TRBJ2-1, the V gene TRBV7-8; D is undetermined. The CDR3 loop spans 16 amino acids. Germline V gene sequence: CDR1 SGHVS, CDR2 FQNEAQ. V was clipped by 2 bases and J by 4 bases, with 15 bases between them. This chain's CDR3 is CASSLRKTIRYNEQFF. CDR3 DNA: TGTGCCAGCAGCTTACGTAAGACAATCCGTTACAATGAGCAGTTCTTC.

Note on this clone: A read error may explain this, as a much larger clone is one base away. Other DNA sequences from this sample encode an identical CDR3 as well. The rearrangement uses TRBV7-2 and TRBJ1-5, with D hard to call. The germline CDR1 and CDR2 sequences are SGHTA and FQGNSA. This CDR3 comprises 15 residues. The CDR3 DNA is TGTGCCAGCAGCTTAGCGGTCCATAGCAATCAGCCTCAGCATTTT. This codes for CASSLAVHSNQPQHF.

The chain uses TRBV4-1 and TRBJ2-7; D perhaps matches TRBD2 (6 bases). V shed 1 base and J shed 2 bases, with 15 bases lying between them. Germline loops: CDR1 MGHRA, CDR2 YSYEKL. The CDR3 has 16 amino acids. CDR3 in DNA: TGCGCCAGCAGCCAAGTCGGGACTTCCCCGACCTACGAGCAGTACTTC. This sequence encodes CASSQVGTSPTYEQYF.

This chain uses TRBV7-8 with TRBJ2-3; D not resolved. The CDR3 has 16 residues. The germline gives CDR1 SGHVS, CDR2 FQNEAQ. Trimming took off 2 bases at V and 2 bases at J, with 14 bases between the two ends. The CDR3 DNA follows: TGTGCCAGCAGCTTATCTTATGGGGTAATCACAGATACGCAGTATTTT. It specifies CASSLSYGVITDTQYF.

V is TRBV28 and J is TRBJ1-1, with a weak D call TRBD1 (5 bases). V was cut by 8 bases and J by 1 base, with 14 bases left in between. The germline gives CDR1 MDHEN, CDR2 SYDVKM. The CDR3 runs 14 residues. CDR3 in amino acids: CASSAWGENTEAFF. CDR3 coding DNA: TGTGCCAGCTCCGCGTGGGGGGAGAACACTGAAGCTTTCTTT.

The rearrangement links TRBV27 to TRBJ2-2; a weak D match, TRBD2 (5 bases). This CDR3 comprises 16 residues. Trimming shortened V by 7 bases and J by 3 bases, and 18 bases separated the two germline ends. Looked up from germline, CDR1 is MNHEY and CDR2 is SMNVEV (reference sequence). The CDR3 spells CASTIGSWKHTGELFF. The CDR3 DNA reads TGTGCCAGCACCATAGGGAGTTGGAAGCACACCGGGGAGCTGTTTTTT.

This clone was found once. The chain recombines TRBV2 with TRBJ1-3, with D perhaps matching TRBD1 (6 bases). With 1 base removed from V and 5 bases from J, the gap between germline ends came to 12 bases. CDR1 and CDR2 (germline): SNHLY, FYNNEI. The CDR3 is 15 residues long. The CDR3 DNA is TGTGCCAGCAGTGAAGACAGGGCCCCTAGAAACACCATATATTTT. Its translation is CASSEDRAPRNTIYF.

V gene TRBV27 combines with J gene TRBJ2-7, with 7 bases matching TRBD1. Unmatched junction bases numbered 8, after V lost 6 bases and J lost 3 bases. CDR1 and CDR2 from the germline V gene are MNHEY and SMNVEV (reference sequence). The CDR3 has 14 residues. CDR3 nucleotides: TGTGCCAGCAGCTTGGGACAGTCCGTCTACGAGCAGTACTTC. Protein: CASSLGQSVYEQYF.

V is TRBV29-1 and J is TRBJ2-1, with D possibly TRBD2 on 6 matching bases. The CDR3 loop spans 16 amino acids. Deletions cut 7 bases from V and 4 bases from J, with 23 bases between. The germline V gene encodes CDR1 SQVTM and CDR2 ANQGSEA. The CDR3 region is CSALGGMGPPYNEQFF. The CDR3 DNA is TGCAGCGCCCTGGGCGGGATGGGGCCACCGTACAATGAGCAGTTCTTC.

The chain has TRBV5-6 and TRBJ2-4, with 9 bases matching TRBD2. Trimming at V came to 4 bases and at J to 9 bases, leaving 20 bases not matched to a gene. CDR3 size: 18 residues. Germline assignment: CDR1 SGHDT and CDR2 YYEEEE. In DNA form, the CDR3 reads TGTGCCAGCAGCCCCGGTATAGCGGGGGACATTTTCGGGGGCATTCAGTACTTC. It yields the protein CASSPGIAGDIFGGIQYF.

The CDR3 loop is CASSVSLGTEAFF. CDR3 DNA: TGTGCCAGCAGCGTATCTCTGGGCACTGAAGCTTTCTTT. V and J are TRBV9 and TRBJ1-1; D not certain. Germline CDR1 is SGDLS and CDR2 is YYNGEE. V lost 1 base and J lost 4, with 8 bases in between. This CDR3 contains 13 residues. Drawing the rest from reference TRBV9 and TRBJ1-1, the complete variable domain is DSGVTQTPKHLITATGQRVTLRCSPRSGDLSVYWYQQSLDQGLQFLIQYYNGEERAKGNILERFSAQQFPDLHSELNLSSLELGDSALYFCASSVSLGTEAFFGQGTRLTVV.

The V call is TRBV9, the J call TRBJ2-5, with D possibly being TRBD1 (7 bases). Germline values: CDR1 SGDLS, CDR2 YYNGEE. There are 16 residues in the CDR3. V lost 0 bases and J lost 2, with 14 bases in between. DNA of the CDR3: TGTGCCAGCAGCGTAGAAGGAGCAGGGGGGCAAGAGACCCAGTACTTC. Protein sequence: CASSVEGAGGQETQYF.

V and J are TRBV11-3 and TRBJ2-1; 12 bases are shared with TRBD2. The CDR3 is 19 residues long. CDR1 is SGHNT, CDR2 YENEEA, per germline. J was trimmed by 1 base and V by 1 base; bases with no gene match: 8. The DNA for the CDR3 is TGTGCCAGCAGCTTAGGACTAGCGGGAGTTTATGGGTCCTACAATGAGCAGTTCTTC. Translating it yields CASSLGLAGVYGSYNEQFF.